The clone carrying this TCR beta chain has more than one count but fewer than ten. For the second PCR, which ran for 7 to 11 cycles, a sample-barcoded 5' primer and a J-beta primer mix were used. From the 5' RACE reads, TCRdb called clonotypes with MiXCR, one entry per CDR3 protein. The data hold roughly 1.7 million distinct CDR3 sequences, with roughly 30% observed a single time. Germline V CDR1 and CDR2: MGHDK, SYGVNS. V dropped 1 base and J dropped 5 bases, with 11 bases sitting between them. The CDR3 covers 14 residues. These data originate in a study of blood T cells in healthy people across ages.

J is TRBJ2-5 and V is TRBV25-1; D may match TRBD1 or TRBD2 (6 bases each). Sequencing input: blood. The receptor comes from a woman younger than 45 in good health. This chain's CDR3 is CASSESGGWETQYF. The CDR3 bases are TGTGCCAGCAGTGAATCCGGGGGCTGGGAGACCCAGTACTTC. The full variable domain, its missing parts supplied by reference TRBV25-1 and TRBJ2-5, is EADIYQTPRYLVIGTGKKITLECSQTMGHDKMYWYQQDPGMELHLIHYSYGVNSTEKGDLSSESTVSRIRTEHFPLTLESARPSHTSQYLCASSESGGWETQYFGPGTRLLVL.